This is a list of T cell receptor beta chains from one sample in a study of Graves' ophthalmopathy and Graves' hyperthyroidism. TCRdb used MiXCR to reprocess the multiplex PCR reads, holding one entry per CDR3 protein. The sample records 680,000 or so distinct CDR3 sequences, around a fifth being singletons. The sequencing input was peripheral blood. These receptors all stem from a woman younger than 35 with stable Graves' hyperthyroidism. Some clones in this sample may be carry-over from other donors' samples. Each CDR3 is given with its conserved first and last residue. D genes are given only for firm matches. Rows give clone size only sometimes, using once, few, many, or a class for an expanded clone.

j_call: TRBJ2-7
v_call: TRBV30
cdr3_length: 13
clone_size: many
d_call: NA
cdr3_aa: CAWSTGRGDEQYF
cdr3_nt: TGTGCCTGGAGCACCGGAAGAGGGGACGAGCAGTACTTC

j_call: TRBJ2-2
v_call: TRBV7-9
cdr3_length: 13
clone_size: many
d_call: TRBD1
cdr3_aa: CASSFDRAGELFF
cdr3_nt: TGTGCCAGCAGCTTTGACAGGGCCGGGGAGCTGTTTTTT

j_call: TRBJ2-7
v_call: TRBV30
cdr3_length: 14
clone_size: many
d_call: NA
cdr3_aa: CAWSVQALSYEQYF
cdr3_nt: TGTGCCTGGAGTGTACAGGCCCTCTCCTACGAGCAGTACTTC

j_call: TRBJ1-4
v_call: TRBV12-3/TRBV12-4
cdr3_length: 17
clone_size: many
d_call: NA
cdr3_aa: CASSLGEGISANEKLFF
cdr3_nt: TGTGCCAGCAGTTTAGGGGAGGGAATTTCGGCTAATGAAAAACTGTTTTTT

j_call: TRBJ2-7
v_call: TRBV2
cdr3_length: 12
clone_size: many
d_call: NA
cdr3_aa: CASRGTRYEQYF
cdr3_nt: TGTGCCAGCAGAGGGACACGCTACGAGCAGTACTTC

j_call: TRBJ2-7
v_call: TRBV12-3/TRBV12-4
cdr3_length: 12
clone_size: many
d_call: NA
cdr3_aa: CASRREKWEQYF
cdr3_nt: TGTGCCAGCAGAAGAGAGAAGTGGGAGCAGTACTTC

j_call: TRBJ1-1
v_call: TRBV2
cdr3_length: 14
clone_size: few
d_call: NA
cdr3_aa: CASSETTEKTEAFF
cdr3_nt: TGTGCCAGCAGTGAAACGACGGAGAAGACTGAAGCTTTCTTT

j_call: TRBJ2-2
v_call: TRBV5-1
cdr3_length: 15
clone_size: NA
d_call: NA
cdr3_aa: CASSWSTAGTGELFF
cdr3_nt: TGCGCCAGCAGCTGGAGCACGGCGGGCACCGGGGAGCTGTTTTTT

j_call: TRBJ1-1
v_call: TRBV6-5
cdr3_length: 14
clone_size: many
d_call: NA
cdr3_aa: CASSYLDSNTEAFF
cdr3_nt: TGTGCCAGCAGTTACCTCGACAGCAACACTGAAGCTTTCTTT

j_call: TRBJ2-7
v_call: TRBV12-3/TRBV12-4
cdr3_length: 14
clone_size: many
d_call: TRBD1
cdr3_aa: CASSDWDRVYEQYF
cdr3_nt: TGTGCCAGCAGCGATTGGGACAGAGTGTACGAGCAGTACTTC

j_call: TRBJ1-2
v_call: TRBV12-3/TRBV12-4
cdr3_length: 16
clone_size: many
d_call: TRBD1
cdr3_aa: CASSRSGQVTNYGYTF
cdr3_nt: TGTGCCAGCAGTAGGTCAGGACAGGTGACTAACTATGGCTACACCTTC

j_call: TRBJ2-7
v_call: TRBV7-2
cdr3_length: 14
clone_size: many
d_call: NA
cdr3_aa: CASSLMGLSYEQYF
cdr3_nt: TGTGCCAGCAGCTTAATGGGCTTATCCTACGAGCAGTACTTC

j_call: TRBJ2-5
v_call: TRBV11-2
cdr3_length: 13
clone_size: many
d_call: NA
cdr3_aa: CASSPMAQETQYF
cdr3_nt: TGTGCCAGCAGCCCAATGGCGCAGGAGACCCAGTACTTC

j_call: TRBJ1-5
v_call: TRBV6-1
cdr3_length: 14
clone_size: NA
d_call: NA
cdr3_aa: CASEGGKSNQPQHF
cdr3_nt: TGTGCCAGCGAAGGAGGGAAAAGCAATCAGCCCCAGCATTTT

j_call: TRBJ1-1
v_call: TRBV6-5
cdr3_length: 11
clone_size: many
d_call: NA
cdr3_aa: CASSYLTEAFF
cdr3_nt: TGTGCCAGCAGTTACCTCACTGAAGCTTTCTTT

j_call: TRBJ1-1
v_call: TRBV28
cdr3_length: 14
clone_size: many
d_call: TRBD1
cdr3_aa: CASSLPGGVAEAFF
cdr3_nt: TGTGCCAGCAGTTTACCAGGGGGCGTTGCTGAAGCTTTCTTT

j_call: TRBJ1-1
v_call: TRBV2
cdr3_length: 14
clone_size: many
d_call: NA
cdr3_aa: CASSGQLTNTEAFF
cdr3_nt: TGTGCCAGCAGTGGACAGCTCACGAACACTGAAGCTTTCTTT

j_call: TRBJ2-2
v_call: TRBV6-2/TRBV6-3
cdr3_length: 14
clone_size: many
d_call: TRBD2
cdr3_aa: CASSQGGHTGELFF
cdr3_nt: TGTGCCAGCAGTCAGGGAGGGCACACCGGGGAGCTGTTTTTT

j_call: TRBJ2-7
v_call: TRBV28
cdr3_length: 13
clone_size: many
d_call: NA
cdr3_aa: CAASRQFPYEQYF
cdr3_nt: TGTGCCGCAAGTCGGCAGTTCCCCTACGAGCAGTACTTC

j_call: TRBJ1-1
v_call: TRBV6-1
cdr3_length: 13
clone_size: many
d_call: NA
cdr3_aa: CAISGFRNTEAFF
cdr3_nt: TGTGCCATCTCAGGGTTTCGGAACACTGAAGCTTTCTTT

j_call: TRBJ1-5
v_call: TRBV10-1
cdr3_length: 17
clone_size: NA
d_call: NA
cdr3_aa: CASSPPRDTPSGRPQHF
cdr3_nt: TGCGCCAGCAGCCCCCCCCGGGACACCCCCTCAGGGCGGCCCCAGCATTTT

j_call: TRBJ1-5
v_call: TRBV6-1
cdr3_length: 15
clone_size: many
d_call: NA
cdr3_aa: CASSELWTEGQPQHF
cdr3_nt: TGTGCCAGCAGTGAATTATGGACGGAGGGGCAGCCCCAGCATTTT

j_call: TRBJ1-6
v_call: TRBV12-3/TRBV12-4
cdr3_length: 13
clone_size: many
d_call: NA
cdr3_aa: CASSLGQSSPLHF
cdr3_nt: TGTGCCAGCAGTTTAGGACAGAGCTCACCCCTCCACTTT

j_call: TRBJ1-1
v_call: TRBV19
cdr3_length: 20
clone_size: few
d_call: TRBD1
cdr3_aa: CASSFNHIPGQGRRNTEAFF
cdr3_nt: TGTGCCAGTAGTTTTAATCATATACCGGGACAGGGGAGGAGGAACACTGAAGCTTTCTTT

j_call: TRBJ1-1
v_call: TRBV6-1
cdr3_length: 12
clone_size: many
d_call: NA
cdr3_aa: CASSEGWTEAFF
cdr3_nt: TGTGCCAGCAGTGAAGGATGGACTGAAGCTTTCTTT

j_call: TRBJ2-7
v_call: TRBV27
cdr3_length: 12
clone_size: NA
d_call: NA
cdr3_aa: CASGWTHRLEYF
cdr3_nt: TGTGCCAGCGGATGGACTCATCGCCTAGAGTACTTC

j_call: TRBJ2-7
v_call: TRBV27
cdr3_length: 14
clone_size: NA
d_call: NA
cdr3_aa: CASSPDLASYEQYF
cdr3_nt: TGTGCCAGCAGCCCCGACCTAGCTTCCTACGAGCAGTACTTC

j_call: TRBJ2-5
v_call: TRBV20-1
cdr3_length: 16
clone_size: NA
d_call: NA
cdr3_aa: CSARVPTGKVGETQYF
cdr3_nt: TGCAGTGCTAGAGTTCCAACCGGGAAGGTTGGGGAGACCCAGTACTTC

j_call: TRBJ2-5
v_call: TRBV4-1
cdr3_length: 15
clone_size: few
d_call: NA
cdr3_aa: CASSQVAGSQETQYF
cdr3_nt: TGCGCCAGCAGCCAAGTAGCAGGGAGCCAAGAGACCCAGTACTTC